A single sample is the source of the 27 T cell receptor beta chains below, sequenced in a study of CD4+ T cells in melanoma. Sequencing was performed with immunoSEQ multiplex PCR; in TCRdb, only in-frame clones are kept and a portion is missing. The table shows roughly 110,000 clones, with around 92% occurring only once. The specimen was peripheral blood. Receptor source: a human donor with melanoma.

The chain joins TRBV6-5 to TRBJ1-1; D is ambiguous. Trimming took off 5 bases at V and 7 bases at J, with 17 bases between the two ends. In germline, CDR1 is MNHEY, CDR2 SVGAGI. CDR3 size: 14 residues. The CDR3 sequence is CASSPTGPGGEAFF. The CDR3 bases are TGTGCCAGCAGTCCTACTGGACCGGGAGGTGAAGCTTTCTTT.

The chain recombines TRBV4-1 with TRBJ2-7; no clear D gene. CDR3 size: 16 residues. Looked up from germline, CDR1 is MGHRA and CDR2 is YSYEKL. Trimming cost V 3 bases and J 3 bases, with 18 bases left between them. CDR3 bases: TGCGCCAGCAGCCATGCAGGATTTAAGTCTGACTACGAGCAGTACTTC. Protein: CASSHAGFKSDYEQYF.

The chain links TRBV9 to TRBJ1-4; D ambiguous. Germline values: CDR1 SGDLS, CDR2 YYNGEE. V lost 0 bases, J lost 8 bases, and 11 bases lay in between. The CDR3 contains 14 residues. In DNA form, the CDR3 reads TGTGCCAGCAGCGTAGCTTACGGAAGAGAAAAACTGTTTTTT. This codes for CASSVAYGREKLFF.

This clone was observed once. CDR3 in amino acids: CASEDRDGGNQPQHF. CDR3 bases: TGTGCCAGCGAAGACAGGGATGGGGGCAATCAGCCCCAGCATTTT. This chain uses TRBV19 with TRBJ1-5, with 7 bases identical to TRBD1. Germline loops: CDR1 LNHDA, CDR2 SQIVND (reference sequence). With 9 bases clipped from V and 2 bases from J, the junction kept 10 bases outside the gene matches. The CDR3 totals 15 residues.

The chain combines TRBV7-3 with TRBJ2-7, with D unresolved. Trimming removed 1 base at V and 4 bases at J, with 11 bases between. The CDR3 spans 14 residues. The germline V gene has CDR1 SGHTA and CDR2 FQGTGA. The CDR3 protein is CASSLKGSMYEQYF. CDR3 nucleotide sequence: TGTGCCAGCAGCTTAAAAGGTAGCATGTACGAGCAGTACTTC.

This chain joins TRBV6-4 and TRBJ2-1; a possible D gene is TRBD1 (6 bases). The CDR3 length is 13 residues. Trimming pared 2 bases from V and 10 bases from J, leaving 12 bases between. Looked up from germline, CDR1 is MRHNA and CDR2 is SNTAGT. CDR3 sequence reads: CASSDDRTGEQFF. CDR3 nucleotide sequence: TGTGCCAGCAGTGACGACAGGACGGGAGAGCAGTTCTTC.

The chain is built from TRBV15 and TRBJ2-7; 10 bases map to TRBD1. Looked up from germline, CDR1 is LNHNV and CDR2 is YYDKDF (reference sequence). Germline trimming cut 1 base from V and 0 bases from J; bases unmatched to any gene: 0. This CDR3 spans 15 amino acids. This chain's CDR3 is CATSRGTGGSYEQYF. CDR3 in DNA: TGTGCCACCAGCAGAGGGACAGGGGGCTCCTACGAGCAGTACTTC.

The chain joins TRBV7-9 to TRBJ2-3; 7 bases map to TRBD1. Trimming removed 5 bases from V and 2 bases from J; junction bases left unmatched: 7. The CDR3 length is 15 residues. Germline V gives CDR1 SEHNR, CDR2 FQNEAQ (reference sequence). The DNA for the CDR3 is TGTGCCAGCAGCCCCCGGGACAGCTACACAGATACGCAGTATTTT. It translates to CASSPRDSYTDTQYF.

In DNA form, the CDR3 reads TGTGCCAGCAGTTTGGCGGGCAGGGCTAATGAAAAACTGTTTTTT. Translating gives CASSLAGRANEKLFF. The rearrangement uses TRBV28 and TRBJ1-4; possible D gene TRBD1, 5 bases. Trimming shortened V by 3 bases and J by 3 bases, and 11 bases separated the two germline ends. Looked up from germline, CDR1 is MDHEN and CDR2 is SYDVKM. This CDR3 region has 15 residues.

The sample holds one count of this clone. This chain connects TRBV4-1 to TRBJ1-3; 8 bases are a match to TRBD1. The CDR3 runs 17 residues. The trim removed 0 bases at V and 4 bases at J, leaving 8 bases unmatched. Germline V gene sequence: CDR1 MGHRA, CDR2 YSYEKL. The CDR3 nucleotides are TGCGCCAGCAGCCAAGATGACGGCAGGGGGCCAGGAAACACCATATATTTT. This gives the protein CASSQDDGRGPGNTIYF.

CDR3 sequence reads: CASSIEYSIAFF. CDR3 in DNA: TGTGCCAGTAGTATCGAGTATTCTATTGCTTTCTTT. The chain uses TRBV19 and TRBJ1-1, with D unresolved. The germline V and J ends were trimmed by 3 bases and 11 bases, with 13 bases remaining between them. Germline CDR1 and CDR2: LNHDA and SQIVND (reference sequence). The CDR3 spans 12 residues.

This clone came up once. The rearrangement joins TRBV15 to TRBJ2-7, with D unclear. Trimming shortened V by 11 bases and J by 3 bases, and 11 bases separated the two germline ends. The germline V gene has CDR1 LNHNV and CDR2 YYDKDF (reference sequence). The CDR3 extends over 11 amino acids. The CDR3 coding sequence is TGTGCCTCGAGCACTTTCTACGAGCAGTACTTC. It codes for CASSTFYEQYF. The full variable domain, rest sourced from reference TRBV15 and TRBJ2-7, is DAMVIQNPRYQVTQFGKPVTLSCSQTLNHNVMYWYQQKSSQAPKLLFHYYDKDFNNEADTPDNFQSRRPNTSFCFLDIRSPGLGDTAMYLCASSTFYEQYFGPGTRLTVT.

CDR3 nucleotide sequence: TGTGCCAGCAGCTTTATTGACTGGGGGGAAATGAACACTGAAGCTTTCTTT. This gives the protein CASSFIDWGEMNTEAFF. The chain is built from TRBV5-5 and TRBJ1-1; possibly TRBD1 for D (5 bases). Trimming stripped 2 bases from V and 0 bases from J, with 17 bases between. The CDR3 contains 17 residues. CDR1 SGHKS and CDR2 YYEKEE come from the germline V gene (reference sequence).

The V gene is TRBV28, the J gene TRBJ2-1, with 10 bases matching TRBD2. Germline CDR1 reads MDHEN; CDR2 reads SYDVKM. The CDR3 is made up of 16 amino acids. V was clipped by 5 bases and J by 4 bases; unmatched bases: 8. CDR3 DNA sequence: TGTGCCAGCAGTCTACCCGGGACTAGCGAATACAATGAGCAGTTCTTC. Its protein product is CASSLPGTSEYNEQFF.

This chain joins TRBV6-1 and TRBJ2-1, with a tentative D call TRBD1 (5 bases). Germline V CDR1 and CDR2: MNHNS, SASEGT. V was pared by 5 bases and J by 9 bases, with 17 bases between. CDR3 size: 14 residues. This CDR3 is CASSPSRARGEQFF. The CDR3 coding sequence is TGTGCCAGCAGTCCCAGCAGGGCCCGAGGTGAGCAGTTCTTC.

The chain carries TRBV11-2 and TRBJ2-3, with 12 positions matching TRBD2. This CDR3 has 18 amino acids. V lost 3 bases to trimming and J lost 0 bases; unmatched junction nucleotides: 7. CDR1 SGHAT and CDR2 FQNNGV come from the germline V gene. The CDR3 DNA reads TGTGCCAGCAGCTTCGGACTAGCGGGGATGACTAGCACAGATACGCAGTATTTT. Residues: CASSFGLAGMTSTDTQYF.

This clone was seen a handful of times. The chain uses TRBV10-3 and TRBJ2-2; D is possibly TRBD1 or TRBD2 (5 bases each). Trimming took 5 bases from V and 3 from J, leaving 10 bases between them. The CDR3 consists of 14 residues. Germline V gives CDR1 ENHRY, CDR2 SYGVKD. CDR3: CAISPRDDTGELFF. Here the CDR3 DNA reads TGTGCCATCAGTCCACGGGACGACACCGGGGAGCTGTTTTTT.

This clone was seen only once. The chain is built from TRBV7-2 and TRBJ2-7; D is unclear. Between the trimmed V and J ends, which lost 1 base and 7 bases, there was a span of 11 bases. From germline, CDR1 is SGHTA and CDR2 FQGNSA. The CDR3 sequence is 13 residues long. CDR3 nucleotides: TGTGCCAGCAGCTTAGGGATTGTGAGAGAGCAGTACTTC. It is translated as CASSLGIVREQYF.

The chain links TRBV30 to TRBJ2-2; 8 positions agree with TRBD1. The CDR3 covers 16 residues. After removal of 0 bases from V and 6 bases from J, the junction contained 9 bases not matched to a gene. Germline CDR1 is GTSNPN and CDR2 is SVGIG (reference sequence). CDR3 residues: CAWSVLIGQGAGELFF. The CDR3 DNA reads as TGTGCCTGGAGTGTCCTCATAGGACAGGGAGCCGGGGAGCTGTTTTTT.

The chain uses TRBV11-2 and TRBJ2-2; D tentatively fits TRBD1 or TRBD2 (5 bases each). The CDR3 spans 16 residues. The V end lost 0 bases, the J end lost 4 bases, and 12 bases lay between the germline ends. CDR1 is SGHAT, CDR2 FQNNGV, per germline. Written as DNA, the CDR3 is TGTGCCAGCAGCTTAGATATGGGGGTTGGCACCGGGGAGCTGTTTTTT. As protein: CASSLDMGVGTGELFF.

This rearrangement joins TRBV19 to TRBJ2-7, with no clear D. V was clipped by 3 bases and J by 3 bases, with 9 bases between them. Looked up from germline, CDR1 is LNHDA and CDR2 is SQIVND (reference sequence). CDR3 length: 13 residues. The CDR3 nucleotides are TGTGCCAGTAGTATCGTCCACAGCTACGAGCAGTACTTC. The encoded protein is CASSIVHSYEQYF.

The rearrangement uses TRBV10-3 and TRBJ2-3, with 8 bases that match TRBD2. J was trimmed by 2 bases and V by 4 bases; bases with no gene match: 2. The CDR3 sequence is 14 residues long. CDR1 and CDR2 from the germline V gene are ENHRY and SYGVKD. In nucleotides, the CDR3 is TGTGCCATCAGTGGGCGGGGGGACACAGATACGCAGTATTTT. Translation gives CAISGRGDTDTQYF.

The chain combines TRBV6-1 with TRBJ1-5; TRBD1 might be the D (6 bases). This CDR3 has 15 residues. In germline, CDR1 is MNHNS, CDR2 SASEGT. Trimming took 6 bases from V and 5 from J, leaving 17 bases between them. CDR3 coding DNA: TGTGCCAGCAGCCAGGGGATCGGCGCCTATCAGCCCCAGCATTTT. Translation gives CASSQGIGAYQPQHF.

This clone has only one observation. The V call is TRBV4-1, the J call TRBJ2-5, with 7 nucleotides matching TRBD2. With 1 base clipped from V and 6 bases from J, the junction kept 14 bases outside the gene matches. This CDR3 has 17 amino acids. Germline loops: CDR1 MGHRA, CDR2 YSYEKL. The CDR3 region has the DNA TGCGCCAGCAGCCAAGGCTTTTTGCTAGCGGACATTCAGACCCAGTACTTC. Translated, it gives CASSQGFLLADIQTQYF.

The rearrangement joins TRBV7-9 to TRBJ2-3, with D perhaps TRBD1 (6 bases). Per germline, CDR1 SEHNR and CDR2 FQNEAQ (reference sequence). The CDR3 has 14 amino acids. Trimming shortened V by 3 bases and J by 9 bases, and 16 bases separated the two germline ends. CDR3 coding DNA: TGTGCCAGCAGCTTTTATGTTCTGGGGGCAACGCAGTATTTT. This translates into CASSFYVLGATQYF.

The chain couples TRBV28 to TRBJ2-1; tentatively, D is TRBD1 or TRBD2 (5 bases each). The V end was cut by 4 bases, the J end by 6 bases, with 13 bases between. Germline assignment: CDR1 MDHEN and CDR2 SYDVKM. The CDR3 has 14 amino acids. CDR3 DNA: TGTGCCAGCAGTTCCCCGGGACGGCCCAATGAGCAGTTCTTC. It translates to CASSSPGRPNEQFF.

The rearrangement uses TRBV5-1 and TRBJ2-3; TRBD1 might be the D (6 bases). Trimming took 5 bases from V and 2 from J, leaving 12 bases between them. Germline V gene lookup returns CDR1 SGHRS and CDR2 YFSETQ. CDR3 size: 14 residues. The CDR3 region is CASRLGQNTDTQYF. CDR3 coding DNA: TGCGCCAGCAGGCTAGGACAGAACACAGATACGCAGTATTTT. The whole variable domain, filled in from reference TRBV5-1 and TRBJ2-3, reads KAGVTQTPRYLIKTRGQQVTLSCSPISGHRSVSWYQQTPGQGLQFLFEYFSETQRNKGNFPGRFSGRQFSNSRSEMNVSTLELGDSALYLCASRLGQNTDTQYFGPGTRLTVL.